This T cell receptor (beta chain) is drawn from a study of cytomegalovirus exposure and HLA in healthy donors. Study findings and constraints: A previous analysis found most TCR beta V segments productive roughly 90% or roughly 30% of the time.

Use of 60 Vbeta and 13 Jbeta primers characterized the PCR. Sequencing used immunoSEQ multiplex PCR; TCRdb keeps in-frame clones, though not all of them. The table shows 210,000 or so clones, with 85% to 90% occurring only once. About this clone: Its antigen is unknown.

The CDR3 is 14 amino acids. Looked up from germline, CDR1 is SQVTM and CDR2 is ANQGSEA. Trimming pared 4 bases from V and 7 bases from J, leaving 19 bases between. The source material was PBMCs. The chain links TRBV29-1 to TRBJ1-1; D is perhaps TRBD1 (6 bases). The TCR originated in a woman in her late teens or twenties in good health and CMV-seronegative. The CDR3 DNA sequence: TGCAGCGTTGTCGGAATCAGGGGAACTTATGAAGCTTTCTTT. The encoded protein is CSVVGIRGTYEAFF.